This TCR beta chain was obtained from a study of patients and donors after allogeneic stem cell transplantation. This clonotype occurred many times. TCRdb used MiXCR to reprocess the RT-PCR reads, holding one entry per CDR3 protein. This sample has about 26,000 distinct CDR3 sequences, with approximately 8.8% found just once. This TCR derives from a human donor who was either an allogeneic HSCT recipient or a stem cell or donor lymphocyte infusion donor (not recorded which). It is not recorded whose cells these are; they may come from a transplant donor. Specimen: blood, either unsorted or a sorted T cell fraction (not recorded which).

Here the CDR3 DNA reads TGTGCCAGCTCACCATGGGACCCGATCAACACTGAAGCTTTCTTT. It specifies CASSPWDPINTEAFF. The V and J genes are TRBV18 and TRBJ1-1, with a weak D call TRBD1 (5 bases). The CDR3 length is 15 residues. Germline V gives CDR1 KGHSH, CDR2 LQKENI. V was trimmed by 2 bases and J by 2 bases, leaving 12 bases between them.